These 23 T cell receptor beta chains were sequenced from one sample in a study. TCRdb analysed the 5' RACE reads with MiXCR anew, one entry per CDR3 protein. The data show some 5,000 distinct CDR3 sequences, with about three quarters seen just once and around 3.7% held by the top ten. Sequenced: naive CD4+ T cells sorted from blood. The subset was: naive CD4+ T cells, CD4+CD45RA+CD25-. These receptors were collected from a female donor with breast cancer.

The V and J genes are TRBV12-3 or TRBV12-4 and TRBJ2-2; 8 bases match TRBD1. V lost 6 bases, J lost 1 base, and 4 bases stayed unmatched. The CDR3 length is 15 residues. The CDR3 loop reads CASSQGQVNTGELFF. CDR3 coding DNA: TGTGCCAGCAGCCAGGGACAGGTGAACACCGGGGAGCTGTTTTTT.

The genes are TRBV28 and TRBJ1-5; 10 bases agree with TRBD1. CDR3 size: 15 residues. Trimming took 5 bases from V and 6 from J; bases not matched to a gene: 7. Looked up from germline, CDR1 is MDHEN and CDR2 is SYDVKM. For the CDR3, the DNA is TGTGCCAGCAGTACAAGGACAGGGGGTATTCAGCCCCAGCATTTT. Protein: CASSTRTGGIQPQHF.

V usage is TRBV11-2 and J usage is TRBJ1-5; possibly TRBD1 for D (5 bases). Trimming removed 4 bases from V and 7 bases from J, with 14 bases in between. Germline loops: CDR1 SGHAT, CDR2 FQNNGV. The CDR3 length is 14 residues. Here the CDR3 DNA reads TGTGCCAGCAGCTCGCACCTTCAGGGCCAGCCCCAGCATTTT. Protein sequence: CASSSHLQGQPQHF. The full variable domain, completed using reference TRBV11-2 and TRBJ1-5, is EAGVAQSPRYKIIEKRQSVAFWCNPISGHATLYWYQQILGQGPKLLIQFQNNGVVDDSQLPKDRFSAERLKGVDSTLKIQPAKLEDSAVYLCASSSHLQGQPQHFGDGTRLSIL.

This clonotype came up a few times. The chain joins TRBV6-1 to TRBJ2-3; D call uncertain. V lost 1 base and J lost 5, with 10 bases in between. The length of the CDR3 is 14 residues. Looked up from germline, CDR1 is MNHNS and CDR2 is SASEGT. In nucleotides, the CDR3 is TGTGCCAGCAGTGAAGTGAGTCAAGAAGATACGCAGTATTTT. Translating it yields CASSEVSQEDTQYF.

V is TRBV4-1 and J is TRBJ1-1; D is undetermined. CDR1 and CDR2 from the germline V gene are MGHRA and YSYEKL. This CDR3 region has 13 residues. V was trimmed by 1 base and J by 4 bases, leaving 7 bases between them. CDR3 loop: CASSQGVFTEAFF. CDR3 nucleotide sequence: TGCGCCAGCAGCCAAGGTGTATTCACTGAAGCTTTCTTT.

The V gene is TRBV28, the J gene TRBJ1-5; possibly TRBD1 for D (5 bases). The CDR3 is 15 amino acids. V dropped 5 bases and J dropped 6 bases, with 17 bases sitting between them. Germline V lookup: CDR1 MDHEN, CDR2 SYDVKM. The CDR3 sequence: CASSKQRGASQPQHF. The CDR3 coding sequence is TGTGCCAGCAGTAAACAAAGAGGGGCAAGTCAGCCCCAGCATTTT.

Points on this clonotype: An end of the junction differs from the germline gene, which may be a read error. CDR3 sequence reads: CASTLESSGSGWDEQYF. CDR3 coding DNA: TGCGCCAGCACCTTGGAATCTAGCGGGAGCGGTTGGGACGAGCAGTACTTC. This sequence joins TRBV5-1 and TRBJ2-7, with 10 bases lining up with TRBD2. This CDR3 has 17 amino acids. CDR1 is SGHRS, CDR2 YFSETQ, per germline.

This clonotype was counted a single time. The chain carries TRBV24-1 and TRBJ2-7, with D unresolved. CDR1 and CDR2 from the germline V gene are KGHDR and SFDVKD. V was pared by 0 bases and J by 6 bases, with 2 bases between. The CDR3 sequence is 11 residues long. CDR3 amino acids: CATSDLGEQYF. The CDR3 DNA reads TGTGCCACCAGTGATTTGGGCGAGCAGTACTTC.

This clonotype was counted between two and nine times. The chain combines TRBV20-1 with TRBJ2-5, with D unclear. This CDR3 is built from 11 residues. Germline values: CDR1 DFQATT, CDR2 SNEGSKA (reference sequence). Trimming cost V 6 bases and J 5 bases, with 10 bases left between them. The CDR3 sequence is CSAPFWETQYF. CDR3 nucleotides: TGCAGTGCCCCATTTTGGGAGACCCAGTACTTC.

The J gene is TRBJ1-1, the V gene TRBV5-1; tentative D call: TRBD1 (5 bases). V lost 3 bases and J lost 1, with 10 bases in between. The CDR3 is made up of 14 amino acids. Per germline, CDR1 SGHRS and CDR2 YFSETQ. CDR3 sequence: CASSSDQGNTEAFF. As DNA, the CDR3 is TGCGCCAGCAGCTCCGACCAGGGGAACACTGAAGCTTTCTTT. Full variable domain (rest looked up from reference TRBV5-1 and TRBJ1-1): KAGVTQTPRYLIKTRGQQVTLSCSPISGHRSVSWYQQTPGQGLQFLFEYFSETQRNKGNFPGRFSGRQFSNSRSEMNVSTLELGDSALYLCASSSDQGNTEAFFGQGTRLTVV.

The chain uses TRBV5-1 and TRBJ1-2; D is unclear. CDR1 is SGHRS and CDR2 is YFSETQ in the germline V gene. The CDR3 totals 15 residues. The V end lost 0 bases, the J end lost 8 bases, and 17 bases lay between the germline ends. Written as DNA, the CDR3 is TGCGCCAGCAGCTTGGCCGAGGAGTCGGGAGGAGGCTACACCTTC. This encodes CASSLAEESGGGYTF.

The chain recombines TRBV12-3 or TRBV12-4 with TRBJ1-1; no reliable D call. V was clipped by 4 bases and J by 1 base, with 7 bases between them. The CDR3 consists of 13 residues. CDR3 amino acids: CASSSRPNTEAFF. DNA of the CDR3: TGTGCCAGCAGTTCCCGACCGAACACTGAAGCTTTCTTT.

The CDR3 protein is CASRDYEQYF. In DNA form, the CDR3 reads TGTGCCAGCCGGGATTACGAGCAGTACTTC. The chain uses TRBV11-3 and TRBJ2-7, with a tentative D call TRBD2 (5 bases). The CDR3 extends over 10 amino acids. The ends were cut back, 8 bases at V and 4 bases at J, with 6 bases in the middle. Germline V lookup: CDR1 SGHNT, CDR2 YENEEA.

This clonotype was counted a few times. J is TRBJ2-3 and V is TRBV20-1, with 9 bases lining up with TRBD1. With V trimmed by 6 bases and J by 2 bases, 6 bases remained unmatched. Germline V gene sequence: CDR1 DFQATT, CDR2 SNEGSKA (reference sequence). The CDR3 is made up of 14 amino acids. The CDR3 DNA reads TGCAGTGCCTCGGACAGGGGAATCACAGATACGCAGTATTTT. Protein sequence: CSASDRGITDTQYF.

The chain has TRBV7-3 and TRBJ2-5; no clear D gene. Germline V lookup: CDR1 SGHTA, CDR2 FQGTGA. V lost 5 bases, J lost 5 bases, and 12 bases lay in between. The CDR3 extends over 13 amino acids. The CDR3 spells CASSIGPGETQYF. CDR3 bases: TGTGCCAGCAGCATTGGCCCTGGGGAGACCCAGTACTTC.

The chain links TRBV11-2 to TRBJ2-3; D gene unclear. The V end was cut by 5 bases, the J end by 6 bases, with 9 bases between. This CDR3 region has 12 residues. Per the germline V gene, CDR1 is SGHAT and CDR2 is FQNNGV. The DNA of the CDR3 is TGTGCCAGCAGCCTTAATATGGATACGCAGTATTTT. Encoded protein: CASSLNMDTQYF.

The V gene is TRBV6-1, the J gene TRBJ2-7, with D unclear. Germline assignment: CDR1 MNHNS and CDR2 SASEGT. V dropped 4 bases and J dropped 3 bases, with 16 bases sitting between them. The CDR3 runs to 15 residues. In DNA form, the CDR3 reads TGTGCCAGCAGTGGTTCACCGTGGAACTTCTACGAGCAGTACTTC. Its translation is CASSGSPWNFYEQYF.

CDR3 sequence (DNA): TGTGCCAGCAGTTTCGGGACCAATGAGCAGTTCTTC. Its translation is CASSFGTNEQFF. The chain employs TRBV12-3 or TRBV12-4 and TRBJ2-1; either TRBD1 or TRBD2 may fit D (5 bases each). There are 12 residues in the CDR3. V was trimmed by 3 bases and J by 6 bases, leaving 6 bases between them.

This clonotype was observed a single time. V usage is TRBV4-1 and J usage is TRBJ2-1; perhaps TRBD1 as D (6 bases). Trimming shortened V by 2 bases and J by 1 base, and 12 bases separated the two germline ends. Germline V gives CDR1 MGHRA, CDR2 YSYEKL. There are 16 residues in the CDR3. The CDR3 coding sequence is TGCGCCAGCAGCCAATCGGACAGTCTTTCCTACAATGAGCAGTTCTTC. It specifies CASSQSDSLSYNEQFF.

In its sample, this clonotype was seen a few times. The CDR3 DNA sequence: TGCAGCGCAGCACGAGGGGCGGGATATGGCTACACCTTC. Translating it yields CSAARGAGYGYTF. This sequence joins TRBV29-1 and TRBJ1-2; D might be TRBD1 (5 bases). Trimming stripped 7 bases from V and 5 bases from J, with 17 bases between. The CDR3 runs 13 residues. Germline CDR1 reads SQVTM; CDR2 reads ANQGSEA. Filled out from reference TRBV29-1 and TRBJ1-2, the complete variable domain reads SAVISQKPSRDICQRGTSLTIQCQVDSQVTMMFWYRQQPGQSLTLIATANQGSEATYESGFVIDKFPISRPNLTFSTLTVSNMSPEDSSIYLCSAARGAGYGYTFGSGTRLTVV.

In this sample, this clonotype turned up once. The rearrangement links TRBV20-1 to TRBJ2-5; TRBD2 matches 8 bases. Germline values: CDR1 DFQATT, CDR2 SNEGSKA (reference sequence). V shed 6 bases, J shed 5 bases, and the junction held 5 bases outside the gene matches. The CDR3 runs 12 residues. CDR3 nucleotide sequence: TGCAGTGCAAAGAGCGGGGGCGAGACCCAGTACTTC. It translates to CSAKSGGETQYF.

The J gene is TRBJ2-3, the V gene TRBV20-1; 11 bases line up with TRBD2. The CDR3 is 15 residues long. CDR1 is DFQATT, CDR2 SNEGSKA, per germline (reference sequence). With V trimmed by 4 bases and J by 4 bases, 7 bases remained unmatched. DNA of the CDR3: TGCAGTGCTAATCCCCTAGCGGGGGGCGCAGATACGCAGTATTTT. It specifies CSANPLAGGADTQYF.

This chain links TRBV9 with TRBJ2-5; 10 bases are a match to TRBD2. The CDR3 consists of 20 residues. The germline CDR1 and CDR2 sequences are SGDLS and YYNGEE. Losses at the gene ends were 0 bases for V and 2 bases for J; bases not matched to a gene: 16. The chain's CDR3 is CASSVVPSIAGGLEQETQYF. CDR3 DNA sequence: TGTGCCAGCAGCGTAGTCCCCTCCATAGCGGGGGGTCTCGAACAAGAGACCCAGTACTTC.